The 5 T cell receptor beta chains presented below share a single source sample, sequenced in a study of immune evolution from preneoplasia to lung adenocarcinoma. Clones were sequenced by immunoSEQ multiplex PCR, and TCRdb holds only the in-frame ones, with some missing. Of approximately 3,700 clones in the sample, 80% were seen once. What was sequenced was FFPE adjacent normal lung tissue. The receptors stem from a person aged 60-79 years with lung adenocarcinoma.

J is TRBJ1-2 and V is TRBV7-2; D remains ambiguous. This CDR3 contains 16 residues. Germline assignment: CDR1 SGHTA and CDR2 FQGNSA. The germline V and J ends were trimmed by 1 base and 4 bases, with 16 bases remaining between them. This CDR3 is CASSLGSSGSGYGYTF. CDR3 bases: TGTGCCAGCAGCTTAGGGTCTTCGGGAAGTGGCTATGGCTACACCTTC.

The J gene is TRBJ1-1, the V gene TRBV29-1; D gene ambiguous. Trimming stripped 1 base from V and 11 bases from J, with 11 bases between. The CDR3 has 11 residues. Germline-derived CDR1 and CDR2 are SQVTM and ANQGSEA. CDR3 residues: CSVEVAGGAFF. Here the CDR3 DNA reads TGCAGCGTTGAAGTAGCAGGTGGGGCTTTCTTT.

Only one count was recorded for this clone. This chain connects TRBV7-2 to TRBJ2-3; unclear D gene. V was shortened by 5 bases and J by 2 bases, with 14 bases between the two germline ends. CDR1 is SGHTA and CDR2 is FQGNSA in the germline V gene. The CDR3 totals 15 residues. This chain's CDR3 is CASSPGGVYTDTQYF. The CDR3 DNA follows: TGTGCCAGCAGCCCCGGTGGGGTCTACACAGATACGCAGTATTTT. The entire variable domain, with the rest obtained from reference TRBV7-2 and TRBJ2-3, is as follows: GAGVSQSPSNKVTEKGKDVELRCDPISGHTALYWYRQSLGQGLEFLIYFQGNSAPDKSGLPSDRFSAERTGGSVSTLTIQRTQQEDSAVYLCASSPGGVYTDTQYFGPGTRLTVL.

V and J are TRBV7-6 and TRBJ2-5, with a possible D match to TRBD2 (7 bases). Germline V gene lookup returns CDR1 SGHVS and CDR2 FNYEAQ. The CDR3 contains 14 residues. V shed 7 bases and J shed 5 bases, with 17 bases lying between them. The CDR3 is CASNRVGGPETQYF. The CDR3 DNA sequence: TGTGCCAGCAACAGAGTGGGGGGGCCGGAGACCCAGTACTTC.

This chain uses TRBV19 with TRBJ1-4; 10 nucleotides match TRBD1. Trimming cost V 7 bases and J 1 base; bases outside gene matches: 3. The CDR3 covers 15 residues. CDR1 LNHDA and CDR2 SQIVND come from the germline V gene (reference sequence). CDR3 coding DNA: TGTGCCAGTAACGACAGGGGGCAAACTAATGAAAAACTGTTTTTT. This sequence encodes CASNDRGQTNEKLFF.